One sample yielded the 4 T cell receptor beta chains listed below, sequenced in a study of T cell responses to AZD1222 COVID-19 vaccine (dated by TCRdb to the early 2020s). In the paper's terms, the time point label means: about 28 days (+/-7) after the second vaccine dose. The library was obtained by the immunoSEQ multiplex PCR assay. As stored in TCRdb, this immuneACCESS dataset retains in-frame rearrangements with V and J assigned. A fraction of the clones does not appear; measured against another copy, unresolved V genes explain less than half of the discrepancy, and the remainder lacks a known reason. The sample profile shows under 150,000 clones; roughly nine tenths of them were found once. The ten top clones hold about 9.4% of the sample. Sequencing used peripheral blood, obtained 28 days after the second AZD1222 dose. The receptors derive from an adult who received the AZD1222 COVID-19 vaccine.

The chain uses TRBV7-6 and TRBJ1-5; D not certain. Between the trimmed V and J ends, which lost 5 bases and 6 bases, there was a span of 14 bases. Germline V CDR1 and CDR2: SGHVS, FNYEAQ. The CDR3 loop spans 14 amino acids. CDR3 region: CASSLDSGRQPQHF. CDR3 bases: TGTGCCAGCAGCCTCGATAGCGGCCGTCAGCCCCAGCATTTT. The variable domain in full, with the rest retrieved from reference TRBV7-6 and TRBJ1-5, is GAGVSQSPRYKVTKRGQDVALRCDPISGHVSLYWYRQALGQGPEFLTYFNYEAQQDKSGLPNDRFSAERPEGSISTLTIQRTEQRDSAMYRCASSLDSGRQPQHFGDGTRLSIL.

CDR3 residues: CASSYARGSPQPQHF. CDR3 nucleotides: TGTGCCAGCAGTTACGCCCGGGGATCCCCTCAGCCCCAGCATTTT. The chain carries TRBV6-5 and TRBJ1-5; D call uncertain. Germline V lookup: CDR1 MNHEY, CDR2 SVGAGI. This CDR3 has 15 residues. V was shortened by 2 bases and J by 6 bases, with 14 bases between the two germline ends.

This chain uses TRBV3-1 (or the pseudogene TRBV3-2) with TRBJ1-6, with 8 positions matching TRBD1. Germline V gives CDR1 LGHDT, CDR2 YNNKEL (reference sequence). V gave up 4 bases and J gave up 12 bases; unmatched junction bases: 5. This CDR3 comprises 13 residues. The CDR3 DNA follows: TGTGCCAGCAGCCCCGGACAGGGCTTACCCCTCCACTTT. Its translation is CASSPGQGLPLHF.

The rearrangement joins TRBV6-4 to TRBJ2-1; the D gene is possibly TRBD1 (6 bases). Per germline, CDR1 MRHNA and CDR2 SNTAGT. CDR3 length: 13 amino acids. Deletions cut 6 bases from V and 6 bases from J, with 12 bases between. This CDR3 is CASRQTGVNEQFF. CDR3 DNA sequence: TGTGCCAGCAGGCAGACAGGAGTCAATGAGCAGTTCTTC.